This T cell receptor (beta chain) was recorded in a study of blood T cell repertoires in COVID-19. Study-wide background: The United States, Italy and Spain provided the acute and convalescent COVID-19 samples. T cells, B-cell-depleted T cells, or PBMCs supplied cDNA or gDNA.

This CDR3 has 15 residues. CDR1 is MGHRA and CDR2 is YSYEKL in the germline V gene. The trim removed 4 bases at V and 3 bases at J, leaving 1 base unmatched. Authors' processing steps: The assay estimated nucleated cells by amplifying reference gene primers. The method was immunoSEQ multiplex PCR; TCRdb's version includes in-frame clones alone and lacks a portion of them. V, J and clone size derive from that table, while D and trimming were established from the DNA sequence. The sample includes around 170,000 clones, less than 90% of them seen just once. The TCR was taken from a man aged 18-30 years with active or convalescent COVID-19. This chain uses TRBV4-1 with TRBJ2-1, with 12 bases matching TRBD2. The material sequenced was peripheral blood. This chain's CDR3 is CASSLTSGSYNEQFF. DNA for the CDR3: TGCGCCAGCAGCCTGACTAGCGGGAGCTACAATGAGCAGTTCTTC.